This TCR beta chain was recorded in a study of T cell changes during pregnancy in multiple sclerosis. Sequenced by immunoSEQ multiplex PCR; TCRdb stores in-frame clones only, minus some. Of under 20,000 clones listed, around 85% were seen once; the top ten hold roughly 9.6%. The CDR3 spans 12 residues. After removal of 7 bases from V and 9 bases from J, the junction contained 5 bases not matched to a gene. Germline V gene sequence: CDR1 MDHEN, CDR2 SYDVKM. The rearrangement joins TRBV28 to TRBJ2-1; 8 bases align to TRBD1. The TCR sequence derives from a female donor with multiple sclerosis, enrolled in a pregnancy study. The material was CD8+ T cells from peripheral blood mononuclear cells, obtained after pregnancy. The CDR3 loop is CASTPGGFEQFF. The CDR3, as DNA: TGTGCCAGCACCCCAGGGGGCTTTGAGCAGTTCTTC.